The source of this T cell receptor (beta chain) is a study of T cell repertoires in cytomegalovirus infection. TCRdb redid the calling of the reads with MiXCR, one entry per CDR3 protein. The sample lists 400,000 or so distinct CDR3 sequences, approximately 31% occurring once. The germline V and J ends were trimmed by 4 bases and 2 bases, with 14 bases remaining between them. The CDR3 consists of 15 residues. The germline CDR1 and CDR2 sequences are LNHDA and SQIVND (reference sequence). The genes are TRBV19 and TRBJ1-2, with D perhaps TRBD1 (5 bases). Sequenced material: PBMCs. The TCR sequence derives from a human donor in good health (CMV status not recorded). Some clones in this sample may be carry-over from other donors' samples. The CDR3 DNA reads as TGTGCCAGTAGTACCTTGGGACTGCCAAACTATGGCTACACCTTC. It translates to CASSTLGLPNYGYTF.